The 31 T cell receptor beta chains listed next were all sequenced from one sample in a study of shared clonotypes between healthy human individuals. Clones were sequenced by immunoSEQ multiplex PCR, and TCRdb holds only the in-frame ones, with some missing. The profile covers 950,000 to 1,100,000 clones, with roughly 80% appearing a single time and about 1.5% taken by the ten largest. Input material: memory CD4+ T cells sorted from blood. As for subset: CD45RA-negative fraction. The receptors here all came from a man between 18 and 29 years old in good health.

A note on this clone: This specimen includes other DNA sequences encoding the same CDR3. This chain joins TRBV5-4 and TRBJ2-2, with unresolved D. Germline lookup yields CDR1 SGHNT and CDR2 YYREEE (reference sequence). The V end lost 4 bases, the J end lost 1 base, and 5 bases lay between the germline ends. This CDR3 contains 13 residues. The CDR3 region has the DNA TGTGCCAGCAGCCCCAAGAACACCGGGGAGCTGTTTTTT. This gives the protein CASSPKNTGELFF.

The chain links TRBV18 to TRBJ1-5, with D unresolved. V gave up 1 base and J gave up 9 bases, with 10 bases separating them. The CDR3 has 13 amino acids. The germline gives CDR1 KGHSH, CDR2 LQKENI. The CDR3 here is CASSPHVEGPQHF. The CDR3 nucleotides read TGTGCCAGCTCACCACATGTAGAGGGGCCCCAGCATTTT.

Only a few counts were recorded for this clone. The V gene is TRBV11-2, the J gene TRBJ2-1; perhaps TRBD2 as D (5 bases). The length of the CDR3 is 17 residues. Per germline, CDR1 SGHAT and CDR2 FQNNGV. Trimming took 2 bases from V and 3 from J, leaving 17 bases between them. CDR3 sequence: CASSLTVTGILYNEQFF. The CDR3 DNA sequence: TGTGCCAGCAGCTTAACAGTGACGGGGATCCTCTACAATGAGCAGTTCTTC.

The CDR3 spells CASSLGGGTDTQYF. CDR3 DNA sequence: TGTGCCAGCAGTCTCGGGGGGGGGACAGATACGCAGTATTTT. The chain combines TRBV6-1 with TRBJ2-3; 8 bases fit TRBD2. J gave up 3 bases and V 5 bases, and 4 bases lay outside the gene matches. The length of the CDR3 is 14 residues. Germline V CDR1 and CDR2: MNHNS, SASEGT.

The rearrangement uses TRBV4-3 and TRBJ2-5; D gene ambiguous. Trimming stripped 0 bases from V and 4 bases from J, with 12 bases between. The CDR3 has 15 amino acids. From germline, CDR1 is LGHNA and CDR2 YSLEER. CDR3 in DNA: TGCGCCAGCAGCCAAGATTTGACCCATTCAGAGACCCAGTACTTC. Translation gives CASSQDLTHSETQYF.

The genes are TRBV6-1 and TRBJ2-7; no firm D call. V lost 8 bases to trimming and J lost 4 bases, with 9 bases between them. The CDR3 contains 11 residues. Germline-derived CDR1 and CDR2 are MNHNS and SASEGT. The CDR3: CASVAEYEQYF. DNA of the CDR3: TGTGCCAGCGTCGCCGAATACGAGCAGTACTTC.

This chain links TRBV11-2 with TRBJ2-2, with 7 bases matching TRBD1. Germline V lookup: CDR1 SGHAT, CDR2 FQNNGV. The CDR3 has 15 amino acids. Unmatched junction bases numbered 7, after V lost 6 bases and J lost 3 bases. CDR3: CASRTGTVDTGELFF. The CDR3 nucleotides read TGTGCCAGCAGAACCGGGACAGTGGACACCGGGGAGCTGTTTTTT.

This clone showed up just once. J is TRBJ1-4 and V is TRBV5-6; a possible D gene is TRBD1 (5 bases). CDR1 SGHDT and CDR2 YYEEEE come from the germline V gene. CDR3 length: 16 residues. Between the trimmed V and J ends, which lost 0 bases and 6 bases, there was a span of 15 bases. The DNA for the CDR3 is TGTGCCAGCAGCTTGGGGGACCAGGTCCTACATGAAAAACTGTTTTTT. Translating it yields CASSLGDQVLHEKLFF. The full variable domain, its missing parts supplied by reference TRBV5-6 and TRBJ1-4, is DAGVTQSPTHLIKTRGQQVTLRCSPKSGHDTVSWYQQALGQGPQFIFQYYEEEERQRGNFPDRFSGHQFPNYSSELNVNALLLGDSALYLCASSLGDQVLHEKLFFGSGTQLSVL.

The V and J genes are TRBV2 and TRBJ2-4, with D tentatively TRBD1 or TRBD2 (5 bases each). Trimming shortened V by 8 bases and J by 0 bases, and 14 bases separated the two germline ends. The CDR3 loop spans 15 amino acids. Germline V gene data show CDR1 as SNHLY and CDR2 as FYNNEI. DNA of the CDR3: TGTGCCAGCGGCGGAGAGGGGCTAGCCAAAAACATTCAGTACTTC. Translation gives CASGGEGLAKNIQYF.

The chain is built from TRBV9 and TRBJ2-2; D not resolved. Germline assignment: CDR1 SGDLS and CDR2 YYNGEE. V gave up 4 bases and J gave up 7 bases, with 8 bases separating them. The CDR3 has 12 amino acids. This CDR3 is CASSPQHGELFF. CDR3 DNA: TGTGCCAGCAGCCCCCAGCACGGGGAGCTGTTTTTT.

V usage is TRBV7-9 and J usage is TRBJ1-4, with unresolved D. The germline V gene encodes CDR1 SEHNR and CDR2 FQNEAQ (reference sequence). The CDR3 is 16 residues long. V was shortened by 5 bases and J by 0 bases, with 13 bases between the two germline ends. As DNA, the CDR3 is TGTGCCAGCAGCCAGCCGGGATTTGCAACTAATGAAAAACTGTTTTTT. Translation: CASSQPGFATNEKLFF.

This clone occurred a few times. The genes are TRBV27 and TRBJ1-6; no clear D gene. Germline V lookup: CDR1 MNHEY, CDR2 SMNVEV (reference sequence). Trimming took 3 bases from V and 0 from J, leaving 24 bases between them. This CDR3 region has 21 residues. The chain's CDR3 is CASSLSGEPFMGGSYNSPLHF. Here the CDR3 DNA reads TGTGCCAGCAGTTTGAGCGGGGAACCTTTTATGGGAGGCTCCTATAATTCACCCCTCCACTTT.

This CDR3 is CAWNGDRGEKLFF. DNA of the CDR3: TGTGCCTGGAATGGGGACAGGGGGGAAAAACTGTTTTTT. The chain joins TRBV30 to TRBJ1-4; 11 bases line up with TRBD1. Germline V gene sequence: CDR1 GTSNPN, CDR2 SVGIG (reference sequence). V dropped 4 bases and J dropped 8; count of bases not matched to a gene: 3. This CDR3 has 13 amino acids.

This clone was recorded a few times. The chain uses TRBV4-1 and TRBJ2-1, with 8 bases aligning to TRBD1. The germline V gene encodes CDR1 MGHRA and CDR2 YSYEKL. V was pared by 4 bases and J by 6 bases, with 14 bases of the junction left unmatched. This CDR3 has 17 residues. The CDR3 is CASSPGRWAGGFNEQFF. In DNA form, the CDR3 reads TGCGCCAGCAGCCCCGGGCGTTGGGCAGGGGGCTTCAATGAGCAGTTCTTC.

The CDR3 DNA is TGCGCCAGCAGCTTGTCTGGGGGCGCGAACACTGAAGCTTTCTTT. Its translation: CASSLSGGANTEAFF. The chain carries TRBV5-1 and TRBJ1-1; perhaps TRBD1 as D (6 bases). The germline gives CDR1 SGHRS, CDR2 YFSETQ. V lost 1 base and J lost 1, with 11 bases in between. The CDR3 contains 15 residues.

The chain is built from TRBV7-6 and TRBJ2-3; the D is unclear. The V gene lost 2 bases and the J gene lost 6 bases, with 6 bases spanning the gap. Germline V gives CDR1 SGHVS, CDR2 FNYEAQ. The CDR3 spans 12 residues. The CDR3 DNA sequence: TGTGCCAGCAGCTTATTTGGTGATACGCAGTATTTT. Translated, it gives CASSLFGDTQYF.

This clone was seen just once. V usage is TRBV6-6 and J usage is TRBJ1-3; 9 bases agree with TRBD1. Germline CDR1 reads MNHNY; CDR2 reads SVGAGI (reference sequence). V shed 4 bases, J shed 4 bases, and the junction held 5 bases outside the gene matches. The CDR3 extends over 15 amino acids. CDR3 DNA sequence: TGTGCCAGCAGTTTGCCGGGACAGGGAGGAAACACCATATATTTT. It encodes CASSLPGQGGNTIYF.

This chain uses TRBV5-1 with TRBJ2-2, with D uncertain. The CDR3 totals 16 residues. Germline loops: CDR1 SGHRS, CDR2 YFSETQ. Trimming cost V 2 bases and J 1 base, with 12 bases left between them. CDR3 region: CASSLGEVLNTGELFF. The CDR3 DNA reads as TGCGCCAGCAGCTTAGGCGAGGTACTGAACACCGGGGAGCTGTTTTTT.

The CDR3 reads CASSQDLGYGGYDPSEKLFF. The CDR3, as DNA: TGTGCCAGCAGCCAAGATCTTGGGTACGGAGGGTATGATCCATCAGAAAAACTGTTTTTT. The genes are TRBV4-2 and TRBJ1-4; no definite D call. Deletions cut 0 bases from V and 8 bases from J, with 28 bases between. Germline lookup yields CDR1 LGHNA and CDR2 YNFKEQ. This CDR3 region has 20 residues.

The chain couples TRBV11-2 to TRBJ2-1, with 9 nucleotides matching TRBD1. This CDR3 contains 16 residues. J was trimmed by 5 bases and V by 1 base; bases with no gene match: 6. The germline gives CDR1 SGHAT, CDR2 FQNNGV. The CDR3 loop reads CASSLVSGTGNNEQFF. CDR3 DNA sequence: TGTGCCAGCAGCTTAGTTTCCGGGACAGGGAACAATGAGCAGTTCTTC.

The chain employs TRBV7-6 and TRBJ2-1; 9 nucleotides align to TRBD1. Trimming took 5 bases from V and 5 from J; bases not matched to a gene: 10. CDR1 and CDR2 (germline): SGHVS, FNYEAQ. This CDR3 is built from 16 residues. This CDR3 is CASSPQPGQGHNEQFF. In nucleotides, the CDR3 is TGTGCCAGCAGCCCCCAACCGGGACAGGGACACAATGAGCAGTTCTTC.

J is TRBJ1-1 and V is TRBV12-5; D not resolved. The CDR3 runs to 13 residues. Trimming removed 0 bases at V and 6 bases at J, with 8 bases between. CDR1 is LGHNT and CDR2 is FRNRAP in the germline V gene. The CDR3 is CASGLVPPAEAFF. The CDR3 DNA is TGTGCTAGTGGTTTGGTACCCCCAGCTGAAGCTTTCTTT.

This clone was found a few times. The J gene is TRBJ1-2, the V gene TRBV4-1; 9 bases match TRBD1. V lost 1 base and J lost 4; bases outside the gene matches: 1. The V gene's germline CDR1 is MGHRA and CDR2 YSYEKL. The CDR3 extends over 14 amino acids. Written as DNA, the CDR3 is TGCGCCAGCAGCCAAGGACAGGGGGGCTATGGCTACACCTTC. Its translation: CASSQGQGGYGYTF.

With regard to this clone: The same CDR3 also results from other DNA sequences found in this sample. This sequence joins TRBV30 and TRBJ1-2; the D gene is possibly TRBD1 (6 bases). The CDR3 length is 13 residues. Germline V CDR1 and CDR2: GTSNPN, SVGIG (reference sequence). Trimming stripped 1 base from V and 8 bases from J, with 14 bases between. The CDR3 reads CAWSEGGAAGYTF. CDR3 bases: TGTGCCTGGAGTGAAGGGGGAGCGGCCGGCTACACCTTC.

This CDR3 is CAWSVPSKSTGELFF. The CDR3 DNA sequence: TGTGCCTGGAGTGTACCCTCCAAGTCCACCGGGGAGCTGTTTTTT. V is TRBV30 and J is TRBJ2-2; D gene uncertain. V lost 0 bases to trimming and J lost 4 bases, with 12 bases between them. This CDR3 is 15 amino acids long. Germline values: CDR1 GTSNPN, CDR2 SVGIG (reference sequence).

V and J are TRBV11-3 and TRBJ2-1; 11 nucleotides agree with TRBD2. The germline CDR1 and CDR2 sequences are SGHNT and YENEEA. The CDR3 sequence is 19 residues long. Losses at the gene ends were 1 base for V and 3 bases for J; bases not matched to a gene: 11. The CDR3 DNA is TGTGCCAGCAGCTTAGGCGGGACTAGCGGTTCAGCTATCTACAATGAGCAGTTCTTC. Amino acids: CASSLGGTSGSAIYNEQFF.

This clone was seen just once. CDR3 residues: CASSGGEGETQYF. The DNA of the CDR3 is TGTGCCAGCAGTGGGGGTGAAGGAGAGACCCAGTACTTC. The V and J genes are TRBV2 and TRBJ2-5; D uncertain. The V gene's germline CDR1 is SNHLY and CDR2 FYNNEI. The CDR3 length is 13 residues. Trimming removed 4 bases from V and 4 bases from J, with 10 bases in between.

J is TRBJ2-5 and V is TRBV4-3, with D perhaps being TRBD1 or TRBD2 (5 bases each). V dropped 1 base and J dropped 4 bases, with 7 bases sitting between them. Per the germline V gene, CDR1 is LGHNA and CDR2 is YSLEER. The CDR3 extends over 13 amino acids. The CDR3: CASSQVGVETQYF. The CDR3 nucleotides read TGCGCCAGCAGCCAAGTGGGGGTAGAGACCCAGTACTTC.

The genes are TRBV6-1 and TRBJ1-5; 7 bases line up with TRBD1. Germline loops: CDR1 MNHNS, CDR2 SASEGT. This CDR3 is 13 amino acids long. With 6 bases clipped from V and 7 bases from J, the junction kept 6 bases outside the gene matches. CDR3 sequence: CASSATGRQPQHF. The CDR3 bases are TGTGCCAGCAGCGCGACAGGGAGGCAGCCCCAGCATTTT.

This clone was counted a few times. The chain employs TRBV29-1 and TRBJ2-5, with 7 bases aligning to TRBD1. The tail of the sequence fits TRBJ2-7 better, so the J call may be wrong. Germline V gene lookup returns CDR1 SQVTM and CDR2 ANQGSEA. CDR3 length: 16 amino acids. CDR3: CSVDPTGTASAYEQYF. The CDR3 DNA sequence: TGCAGCGTTGACCCGACCGGGACAGCCTCTGCCTACGAGCAGTACTTC.

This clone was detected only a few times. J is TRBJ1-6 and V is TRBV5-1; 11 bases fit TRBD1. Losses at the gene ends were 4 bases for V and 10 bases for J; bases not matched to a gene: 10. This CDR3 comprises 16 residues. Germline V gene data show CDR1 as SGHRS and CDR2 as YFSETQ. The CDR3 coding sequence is TGCGCCAGCAGCCTGAGCGGACAGGGGGCAGGATCACCCCTCCACTTT. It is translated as CASSLSGQGAGSPLHF.